This TCR beta chain was found in a study of metastatic and nonmetastatic thyroid tumors. TCRdb re-analyzed the PCR reads using MiXCR. The sample yields 15,000 to 20,000 clones, about 24% seen once. J was trimmed by 8 bases and V by 3 bases; bases with no gene match: 17. The CDR3 sequence is 19 residues long. The germline V gene encodes CDR1 MDHEN and CDR2 SYDVKM. All patients reached thyroid surgery having received no treatment beforehand. Sample: adjacent normal tissue. V and J are TRBV28 and TRBJ2-6; 9 bases match TRBD1. The TCR comes from a female donor with papillary thyroid cancer or a benign thyroid nodule (not recorded which). Some clones in this sample may be carry-over from other donors' samples. The CDR3 DNA is TGTGCCAGCAGTTTTGGTACAGGGGGCTTAGGCTCTTGGTCCAACGTCCTGACTTTC. Protein: CASSFGTGGLGSWSNVLTF.